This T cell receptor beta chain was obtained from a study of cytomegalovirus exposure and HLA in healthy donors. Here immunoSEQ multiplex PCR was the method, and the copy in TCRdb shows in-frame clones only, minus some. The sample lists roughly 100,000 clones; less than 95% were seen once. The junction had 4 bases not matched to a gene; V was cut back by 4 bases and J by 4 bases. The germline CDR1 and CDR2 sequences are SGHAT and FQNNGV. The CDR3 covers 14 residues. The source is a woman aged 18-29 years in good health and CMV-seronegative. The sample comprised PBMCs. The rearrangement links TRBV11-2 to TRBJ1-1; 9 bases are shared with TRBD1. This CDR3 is CASSWRQGGTEAFF. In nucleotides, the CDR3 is TGTGCCAGCAGCTGGCGACAGGGGGGCACTGAAGCTTTCTTT.